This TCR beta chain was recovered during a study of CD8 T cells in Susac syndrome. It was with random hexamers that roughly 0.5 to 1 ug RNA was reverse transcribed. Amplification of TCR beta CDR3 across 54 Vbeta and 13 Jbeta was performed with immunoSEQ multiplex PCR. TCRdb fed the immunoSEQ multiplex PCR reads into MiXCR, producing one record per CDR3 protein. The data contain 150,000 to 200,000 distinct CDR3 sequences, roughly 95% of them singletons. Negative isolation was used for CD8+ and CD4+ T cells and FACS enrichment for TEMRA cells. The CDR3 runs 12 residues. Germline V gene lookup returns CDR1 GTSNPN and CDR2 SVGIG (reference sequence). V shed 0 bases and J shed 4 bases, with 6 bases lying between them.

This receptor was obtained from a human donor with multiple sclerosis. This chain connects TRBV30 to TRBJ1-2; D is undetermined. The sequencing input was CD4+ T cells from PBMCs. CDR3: CAWSVLGYGYTF. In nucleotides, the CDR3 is TGTGCCTGGAGTGTACTAGGCTATGGCTACACCTTC.